The sequence of this TCR beta chain was determined in a study of post-analysis software for immune sequencing data (dated by TCRdb to between 2015 and 2017). General notes on the study: The recorded disease courses included relapsing-remitting, secondary progressive and progressive-relapsing multiple sclerosis, and some patients had no subtype annotation. Patient repertoires were compared against 11 to 12 previously published healthy control repertoires from donors aged roughly 6 to 28 years. A subset of samples was prepared in parallel using single-end sample barcoding, then pooled and co-amplified after Illumina adapter ligation. General findings and caveats noted by the study authors: Four or five TRBV segments, including TRBV5-6, TRBV5-1 and TRBV20-1, were significantly more frequent in patients than controls. The multiple sclerosis patient group was slightly younger than the control group. Direct clustering with F measure showed strong co-clustering of samples prepared in the same batch, prompting a batch-effect correction. Normalized Chao1 diversity was significantly lower in multiple sclerosis patients than controls, suggesting substantial peripheral T-cell clonal expansion.

TCR beta repertoires were profiled from peripheral blood of 13 young patients with multiple sclerosis to demonstrate the VDJtools post-analysis software. The multiple sclerosis patients were children and adolescents between roughly 6 and 17 years of age. This clonotype was seen more than once but under ten times. Its antigen remains undetermined. Base quality data are lacking; no much larger clone is found one base away. The library was produced with PCR. Sequencing instrument: Illumina HiSeq 2500. To reduce PCR and sequencing biases, unique molecular identifiers were incorporated into the TCR beta cDNA libraries. Approximately 500,000 cDNA molecules were obtained per 1 to 10 million input T cells, so each molecule approximated one T cell. The patient libraries were prepared and sequenced using the same protocol as the earlier healthy control dataset. Within a given batch, samples were prepared together, multiplexed and sequenced on the same HiSeq lane. Under the source paper's analysis protocol: MIGEC was used to process the raw barcoded reads, and molecular identifier groups with only a single read were discarded before consensus assembly and CDR3 extraction. VDJtools was used for post-analysis of the clonotype tables, with diversity normalized by down-sampling every dataset to the smallest sample size. To correct batch-related cross-sample contamination, repertoire overlap clustering matched CDR3 amino acid sequences but not nucleotide sequences. TCRdb applied fastp at Q25 and MiXCR to the public reads, then kept only in-frame beta chains. Rows with a matching CDR3 protein are joined into one entry that keeps the most common DNA and genes. These V and J calls originate from TCRdb's pipeline instead of the authors' own analysis. Within this sample are about 540,000 distinct CDR3 sequences, with roughly 34% of them counted one time only. The leading ten clones occupy around 6.1% of the sample.

According to the germline V gene (reference sequence), CDR1 reads MNHEY and CDR2 reads SMNVEV. The CDR3 has 13 amino acids, counting the end cysteine and phenylalanine. The DNA shown is the 39-base CDR3, in frame from base 1. V lost 0 bases and J lost 3 bases; the stretch between them is 6 bases long. The material sequenced was blood. The sequence derives from a girl aged 2 to 17 with multiple sclerosis. The chain was built from TRBV27 and TRBJ2-7, with the D gene too uncertain to name. The CDR3 amino acid sequence is: CASSLSAGYEQYF. The DNA sequence is TGTGCCAGCAGTTTATCAGCCGGCTACGAGCAGTACTTC.